This T cell receptor beta chain was obtained from a study of blood T cell repertoires in COVID-19. Study context: The United States, Italy and Spain provided the acute and convalescent COVID-19 samples. Sample material is recorded as cDNA or gDNA derived from T cells, B-cell-depleted T cells, or PBMCs.

The CDR3 is 14 amino acids. Per the germline V gene, CDR1 is SGHRS and CDR2 is YFSETQ. V trimming: 4 bases; J trimming: 7 bases; junction bases outside the gene matches: 4. Seattle's cohort entered during active infection and was followed longitudinally. This clone was observed once. How the authors handled the data: How many nucleated cells were present was estimated from reference gene primer amplification. Measured with immunoSEQ multiplex PCR; TCRdb has only the in-frame clones, and not every one. V, J and clone size were drawn from that table, and D and trimming were deduced from the DNA. The sample yields roughly 62,000 clones, approximately 84% seen once.

The chain is built from TRBV5-1 and TRBJ2-1; 11 bases line up with TRBD1. The source is a man aged 80 or over with COVID-19, enrolled during active disease. The sequenced sample consisted of peripheral blood. The CDR3, as DNA: TGCGCCAGCAGCACCCGGGACAGGGGGAATGAGCAGTTCTTC. Translation: CASSTRDRGNEQFF.